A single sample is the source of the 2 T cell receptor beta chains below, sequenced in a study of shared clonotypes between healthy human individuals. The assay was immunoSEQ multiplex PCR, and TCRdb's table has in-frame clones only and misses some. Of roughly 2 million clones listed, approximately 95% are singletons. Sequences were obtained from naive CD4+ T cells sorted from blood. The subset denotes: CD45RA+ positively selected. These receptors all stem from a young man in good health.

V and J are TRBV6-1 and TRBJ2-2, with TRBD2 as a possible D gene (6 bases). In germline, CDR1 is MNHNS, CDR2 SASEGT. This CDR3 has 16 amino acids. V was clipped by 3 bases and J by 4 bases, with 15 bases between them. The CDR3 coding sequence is TGTGCCAGCAGTGACGGGAGACAGAGCCTCACCGGGGAGCTGTTTTTT. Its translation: CASSDGRQSLTGELFF.

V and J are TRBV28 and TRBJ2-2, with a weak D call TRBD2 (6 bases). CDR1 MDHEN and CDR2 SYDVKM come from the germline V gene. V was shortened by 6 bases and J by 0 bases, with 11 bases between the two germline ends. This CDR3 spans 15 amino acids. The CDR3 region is CASSLGGPNTGELFF. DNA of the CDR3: TGTGCCAGCAGCCTGGGGGGTCCGAACACCGGGGAGCTGTTTTTT. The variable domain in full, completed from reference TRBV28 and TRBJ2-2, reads DVKVTQSSRYLVKRTGEKVFLECVQDMDHENMFWYRQDPGLGLRLIYFSYDVKMKEKGDIPEGYSVSREKKERFSLILESASTNQTSMYLCASSLGGPNTGELFFGEGSRLTVL.